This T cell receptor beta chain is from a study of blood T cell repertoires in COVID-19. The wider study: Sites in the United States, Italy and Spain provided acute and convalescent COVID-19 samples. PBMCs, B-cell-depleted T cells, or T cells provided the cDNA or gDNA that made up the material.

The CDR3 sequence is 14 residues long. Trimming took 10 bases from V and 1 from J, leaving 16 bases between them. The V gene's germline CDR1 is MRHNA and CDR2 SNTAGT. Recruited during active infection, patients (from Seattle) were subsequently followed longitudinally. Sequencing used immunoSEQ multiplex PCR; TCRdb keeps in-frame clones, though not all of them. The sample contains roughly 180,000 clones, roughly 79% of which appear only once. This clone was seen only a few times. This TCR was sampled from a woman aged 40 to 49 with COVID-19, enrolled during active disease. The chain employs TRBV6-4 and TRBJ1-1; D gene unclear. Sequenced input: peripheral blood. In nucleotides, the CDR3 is TGTGCCATCACAGCCAGCCATCAGAACACTGAAGCTTTCTTT. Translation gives CAITASHQNTEAFF.